The 15 T cell receptor beta chains in this list originate from one sample, sequenced in a study of blood T cell repertoires in COVID-19. The protocol was immunoSEQ multiplex PCR, while the TCRdb copy is restricted to in-frame clones and leaves out a portion. The table has approximately 120,000 clones, about 86% seen once. Sequencing was done on a sample of peripheral blood. The origin of the receptors is a woman aged 50 to 60 with acute or convalescent COVID-19.

The CDR3, as DNA: TGTGCCAGCAGCTTGGGGCTAGCGGGGGCCACCTCCTACGAGCAGTACTTC. It translates to CASSLGLAGATSYEQYF. The rearrangement uses TRBV5-6 and TRBJ2-7, with TRBD2 matching 10 bases. Germline V gene sequence: CDR1 SGHDT, CDR2 YYEEEE. The CDR3 is made up of 17 amino acids. With V trimmed by 0 bases and J by 0 bases, 6 bases remained unmatched.

This chain links TRBV9 with TRBJ1-1; tentative D call: TRBD1 (5 bases). Looked up from germline, CDR1 is SGDLS and CDR2 is YYNGEE. Trimming shortened V by 0 bases and J by 4 bases, and 19 bases separated the two germline ends. This CDR3 spans 17 amino acids. The CDR3 DNA is TGTGCCAGCAGCGTAGAGCCGGGTCCGGGGGTCCGCACTGAAGCTTTCTTT. Translation gives CASSVEPGPGVRTEAFF.

The chain employs TRBV11-2 and TRBJ1-6, with 8 bases lining up with TRBD1. V gave up 2 bases and J gave up 15 bases; unmatched junction bases: 0. Germline values: CDR1 SGHAT, CDR2 FQNNGV. The CDR3 consists of 11 residues. The CDR3, as DNA: TGTGCCAGCAGCTTAACAGGGGGCCTCCACTTT. The encoded protein is CASSLTGGLHF.

The genes are TRBV9 and TRBJ2-1, with D perhaps matching TRBD1 (5 bases). The CDR3 contains 13 residues. V was shortened by 2 bases and J by 14 bases, with 17 bases between the two germline ends. Germline V gives CDR1 SGDLS, CDR2 YYNGEE. CDR3: CASSVYSEGVEFF. The CDR3 bases are TGTGCCAGCAGCGTCTACAGCGAAGGGGTAGAGTTCTTC. The entire variable domain, with the rest obtained from reference TRBV9 and TRBJ2-1, is as follows: DSGVTQTPKHLITATGQRVTLRCSPRSGDLSVYWYQQSLDQGLQFLIQYYNGEERAKGNILERFSAQQFPDLHSELNLSSLELGDSALYFCASSVYSEGVEFFGPGTRLTVL.

The V and J genes are TRBV2 and TRBJ1-1; the D is unclear. CDR3 length: 16 amino acids. Germline values: CDR1 SNHLY, CDR2 FYNNEI. V was cut by 5 bases and J by 0 bases, with 16 bases left in between. Written as DNA, the CDR3 is TGTGCCAGCAGTCCACTCCAGGAACCTATGAACACTGAAGCTTTCTTT. This encodes CASSPLQEPMNTEAFF.

The chain is built from TRBV12-5 and TRBJ1-5; D gene ambiguous. CDR1 and CDR2 (germline): LGHNT, FRNRAP. V lost 7 bases to trimming and J lost 0 bases, with 10 bases between them. This CDR3 has 14 residues. In DNA, the CDR3 is TGTGCTAGTGCGGACTCCTATAGCAATCAGCCCCAGCATTTT. Its protein product is CASADSYSNQPQHF.

This clone has a single count. V is TRBV28 and J is TRBJ2-5, with TRBD1 matching 10 bases. The germline V gene has CDR1 MDHEN and CDR2 SYDVKM. After removal of 5 bases from V and 1 base from J, the junction contained 7 bases not matched to a gene. This CDR3 spans 16 amino acids. CDR3 in amino acids: CASSPPTGGFQETQYF. The DNA for the CDR3 is TGTGCCAGCAGTCCCCCGACAGGGGGCTTCCAAGAGACCCAGTACTTC.

This rearrangement joins TRBV7-8 to TRBJ2-3; D possibly corresponds to TRBD2 (5 bases). The CDR3 covers 16 residues. Between the trimmed V and J ends, which lost 5 bases and 0 bases, there was a span of 15 bases. CDR1 is SGHVS and CDR2 is FQNEAQ in the germline V gene. The CDR3 loop reads CASSQRPAVSTDTQYF. CDR3 coding DNA: TGTGCCAGCAGCCAACGGCCAGCGGTTAGCACAGATACGCAGTATTTT.

This clone has ten or more counts. V is TRBV5-8 and J is TRBJ1-1; the D gene is possibly TRBD1 (6 bases). The CDR3 spans 13 residues. The V and J ends lost 3 bases and 6 bases respectively, with 12 bases between them. Germline CDR1 SGHTS, CDR2 YDEGEE. The CDR3 protein is CASSYWTESEAFF. The DNA for the CDR3 is TGTGCCAGCAGCTACTGGACAGAGTCTGAAGCTTTCTTT. Combining the CDR3 with reference TRBV5-8 and TRBJ1-1 gives the whole variable domain EAGVTQSPTHLIKTRGQQATLRCSPISGHTSVYWYQQALGLGLQFLLWYDEGEERNRGNFPPRFSGRQFPNYSSELNVNALELEDSALYLCASSYWTESEAFFGQGTRLTVV.

This clone occurred once. V and J are TRBV10-3 and TRBJ1-5; 11 bases are a match to TRBD1. The CDR3 runs 14 residues. The V and J ends lost 2 bases and 9 bases, in that order; junction bases with no gene match: 3. Germline lookup yields CDR1 ENHRY and CDR2 SYGVKD. The DNA of the CDR3 is TGTGCCATCAGTGAGGGGACAGGGGGAATGCCCCAGCATTTT. It encodes CAISEGTGGMPQHF.

The chain uses TRBV7-8 and TRBJ1-4; D may be TRBD1 (5 bases). Per germline, CDR1 SGHVS and CDR2 FQNEAQ. V lost 3 bases and J 5 bases, leaving 16 bases between the germline ends. The CDR3 is made up of 16 amino acids. CDR3 sequence (DNA): TGTGCCAGCAGCTTCTCCATACAGGAACAAAATGAAAAACTGTTTTTT. Translating gives CASSFSIQEQNEKLFF.

The gene calls are TRBV7-3 and TRBJ1-1; TRBD1 might be the D (5 bases). Trimming stripped 8 bases from V and 2 bases from J, with 12 bases between. Germline V gene lookup returns CDR1 SGHTA and CDR2 FQGTGA. This CDR3 has 13 amino acids. CDR3 in DNA: TGTGCCAGCGGAGCCAGGGCCAACACTGAAGCTTTCTTT. It encodes CASGARANTEAFF.

The J gene is TRBJ1-2, the V gene TRBV2; no firm D call. CDR3 length: 13 residues. Germline V CDR1 and CDR2: SNHLY, FYNNEI. Trimming removed 8 bases from V and 5 bases from J, with 15 bases in between. The CDR3, as DNA: TGTGCCAGCCCATTAAGGGAGGGATATGGCTACACCTTC. Translating it yields CASPLREGYGYTF.

This clone was detected only a few times. This sequence joins TRBV14 and TRBJ2-2; a weak D match, TRBD2 (5 bases). V gave up 4 bases and J gave up 7 bases, with 16 bases separating them. Germline CDR1 reads SGHDN; CDR2 reads FVKESK. The CDR3 is 15 amino acids. CDR3 in amino acids: CASSPKERGGGELFF. CDR3 in DNA: TGTGCCAGCAGCCCTAAGGAGAGAGGAGGCGGGGAGCTGTTTTTT.

The chain links TRBV30 to TRBJ2-7; TRBD2 aligns across 12 bases. Germline trimming cut 3 bases from V and 6 bases from J; bases unmatched to any gene: 15. This CDR3 is 17 amino acids long. Germline CDR1 reads GTSNPN; CDR2 reads SVGIG (reference sequence). Here the CDR3 DNA reads TGTGCCTGGAGCCCAATACGACTAGCGGGAGTCCCCTCCGAGCAGTACTTC. Amino acids: CAWSPIRLAGVPSEQYF.